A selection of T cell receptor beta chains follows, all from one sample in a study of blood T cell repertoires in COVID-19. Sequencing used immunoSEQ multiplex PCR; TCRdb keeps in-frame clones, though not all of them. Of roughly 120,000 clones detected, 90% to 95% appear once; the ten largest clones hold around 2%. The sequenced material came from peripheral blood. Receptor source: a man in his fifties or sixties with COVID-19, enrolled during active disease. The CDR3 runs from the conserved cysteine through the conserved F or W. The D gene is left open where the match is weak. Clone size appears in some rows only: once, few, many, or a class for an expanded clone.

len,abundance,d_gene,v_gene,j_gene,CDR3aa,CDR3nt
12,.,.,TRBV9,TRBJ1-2,CASSPRGYGYTF,TGTGCCAGCAGCCCCCGAGGCTATGGCTACACCTTC
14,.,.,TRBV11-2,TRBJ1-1,CASSLVQVGTEAFF,TGTGCCAGCAGCTTAGTTCAGGTTGGGACTGAAGCTTTCTTT
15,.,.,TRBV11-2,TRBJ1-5,CASSLEQGSNQPQHF,TGTGCCAGCAGCTTAGAACAGGGTAGCAATCAGCCCCAGCATTTT
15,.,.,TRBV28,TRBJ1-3,CASTFSGSSGNTIYF,TGTGCCAGCACCTTTAGCGGGAGCTCTGGAAACACCATATATTTT
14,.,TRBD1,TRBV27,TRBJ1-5,CASSSRRDSQPQHF,TGTGCCAGCAGTTCTCGACGGGACAGTCAGCCCCAGCATTTT
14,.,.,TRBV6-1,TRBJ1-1,CASSEARGRTEAFF,TGTGCCAGCAGTGAAGCACGAGGGCGCACTGAAGCTTTCTTT
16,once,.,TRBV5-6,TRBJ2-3,CASSLGQVVSRDTQYF,TGTGCCAGCAGCTTGGGGCAGGTAGTGAGTAGGGATACGCAGTATTTT
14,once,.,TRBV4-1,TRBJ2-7,CASSQDLGLGEQYF,TGCGCCAGCAGCCAAGATCTCGGGTTGGGCGAGCAGTACTTC
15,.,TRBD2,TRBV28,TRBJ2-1,CASRQLAGVVDEQFF,TGTGCCAGCAGACAACTAGCGGGAGTAGTGGATGAGCAGTTCTTC
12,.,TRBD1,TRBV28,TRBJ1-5,CASSRGQGPQHF,TGTGCCAGCAGCCGCGGACAGGGCCCCCAGCATTTT
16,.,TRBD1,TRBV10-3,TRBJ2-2,CAISGPDRGGTGELFF,TGTGCCATCAGTGGACCCGACAGGGGGGGCACCGGGGAGCTGTTTTTT
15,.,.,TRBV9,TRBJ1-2,CASSVSLDGNYGYTF,TGTGCCAGCAGCGTCTCCCTAGACGGGAACTATGGCTACACCTTC
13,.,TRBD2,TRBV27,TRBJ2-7,CASTSSGSYEQYF,TGTGCCAGCACCTCTAGCGGGAGCTACGAGCAGTACTTC
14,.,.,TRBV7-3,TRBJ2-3,CASSLGRSTDTQYF,TGTGCCAGCAGCTTGGGCAGGAGCACAGATACGCAGTATTTT
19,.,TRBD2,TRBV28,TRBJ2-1,CASSSSSGLAGVSSGRQFF,TGTGCCAGCAGTTCGTCTTCGGGACTAGCGGGAGTGTCATCCGGGAGGCAGTTCTTC
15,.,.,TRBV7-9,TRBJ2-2,CATGDSPANTGELFF,TGTGCCACCGGAGATTCCCCGGCGAACACCGGGGAGCTGTTTTTT
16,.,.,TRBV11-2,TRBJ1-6,CASSFHGTSRGSPLHF,TGTGCCAGCAGCTTCCACGGGACAAGTCGAGGGTCACCCCTCCACTTT
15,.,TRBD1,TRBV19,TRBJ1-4,CASSARTGGNEKLFF,TGTGCCAGTAGTGCCCGGACAGGGGGTAATGAAAAACTGTTTTTT
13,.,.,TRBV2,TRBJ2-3,CASSLSRESTQYF,TGTGCCAGCAGCCTATCTCGTGAGAGTACGCAGTATTTT
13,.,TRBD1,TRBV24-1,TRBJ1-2,CATSEGDSYGYTF,TGTGCCACCAGTGAAGGGGACAGCTATGGCTACACCTTC
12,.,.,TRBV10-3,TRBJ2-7,CAISSSGYEQYF,TGTGCCATCAGTAGTAGCGGTTACGAGCAGTACTTC
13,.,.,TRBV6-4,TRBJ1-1,CASSEQLNTEAFF,TGTGCCAGCAGCGAACAGTTGAACACTGAAGCTTTCTTT
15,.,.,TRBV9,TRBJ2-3,CASSVVSDPTDTQYF,TGTGCCAGCAGCGTAGTGAGCGACCCCACAGATACGCAGTATTTT
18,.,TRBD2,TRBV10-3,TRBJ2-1,CAISGASGGLSSYNEQFF,TGTGCCATCAGTGGGGCTAGCGGGGGCTTAAGCTCCTACAATGAGCAGTTCTTC
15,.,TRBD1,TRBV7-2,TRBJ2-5,CASSLGTGAGETQYF,TGTGCCAGCAGCTTAGGAACAGGGGCGGGAGAGACCCAGTACTTC
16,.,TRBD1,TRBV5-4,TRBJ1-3,CASSLIGQGGGNTIYF,TGTGCCAGCAGCTTGATCGGACAGGGTGGTGGAAACACCATATATTTT
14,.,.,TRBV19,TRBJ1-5,CASSIPREGQPQHF,TGTGCCAGTAGTATACCCAGGGAAGGTCAGCCCCAGCATTTT
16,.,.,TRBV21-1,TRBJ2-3,CASSKIRDSSTDTQYF,TGTGCCAGCAGCAAAATTAGAGACAGCTCCACAGATACGCAGTATTTT
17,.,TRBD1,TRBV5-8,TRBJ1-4,CASSLGPSGQGGEKLFF,TGTGCCAGCAGCTTGGGGCCATCGGGACAGGGCGGGGAAAAACTGTTTTTT
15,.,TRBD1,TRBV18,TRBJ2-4,CASSPRTGRENIQYF,TGTGCCAGCTCACCGAGGACAGGTCGGGAAAACATTCAGTACTTC
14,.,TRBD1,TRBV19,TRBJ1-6,CASSPQGANSPLHF,TGTGCCAGTAGTCCGCAGGGGGCGAATTCACCCCTCCACTTT
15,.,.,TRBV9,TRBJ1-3,CASSVDPVSGNTIYF,TGTGCCAGCAGCGTAGATCCAGTATCTGGAAACACCATATATTTT
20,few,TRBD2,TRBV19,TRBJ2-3,CASSIGSGSGRSPSTDTQYF,TGTGCCAGTAGTATAGGAAGCGGAAGCGGGAGGAGTCCTAGCACAGATACGCAGTATTTT
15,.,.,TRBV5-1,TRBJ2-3,CASSFKGKLTDTQYF,TGCGCCAGCAGCTTTAAGGGGAAACTCACAGATACGCAGTATTTT
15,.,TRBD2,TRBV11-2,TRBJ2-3,CASSDPRTSADTQYF,TGTGCCAGCAGCGACCCTCGGACTAGCGCAGATACGCAGTATTTT
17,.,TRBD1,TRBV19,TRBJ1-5,CASSTGPGQGARQPQHF,TGTGCCAGTAGTACCGGACCGGGACAGGGGGCTCGTCAGCCCCAGCATTTT
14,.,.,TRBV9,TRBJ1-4,CASSVSAGSEKLFF,TGTGCCAGCAGCGTATCGGCAGGGTCTGAAAAACTGTTTTTT
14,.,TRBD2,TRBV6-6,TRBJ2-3,CASRRGVGTDTQYF,TGTGCCAGCAGGCGGGGGGTCGGCACAGATACGCAGTATTTT
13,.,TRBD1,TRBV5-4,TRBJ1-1,CASRQGVNTEAFF,TGTGCCAGCAGACAGGGGGTGAACACTGAAGCTTTCTTT
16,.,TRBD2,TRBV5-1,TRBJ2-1,CASSLATSLEYNEQFF,TGCGCCAGCAGCTTGGCGACTAGCCTCGAGTACAATGAGCAGTTCTTC
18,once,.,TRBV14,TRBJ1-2,CASSQVPRTENGYTLYTF,TGTGCCAGCAGCCAAGTCCCCAGGACAGAAAATGGCTACACCCTCTACACCTTC
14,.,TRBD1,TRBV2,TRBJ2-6,CAGLTGAGANVLTF,TGTGCCGGTTTGACAGGGGCTGGGGCCAACGTCCTGACTTTC
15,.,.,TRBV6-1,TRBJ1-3,CASSEGGGSGNTIYF,TGTGCCAGCAGTGAAGGGGGGGGATCTGGAAACACCATATATTTT
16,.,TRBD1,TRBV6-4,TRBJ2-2,CASSRDRGKDTGELFF,TGTGCCAGCAGCCGGGACAGGGGGAAAGACACCGGGGAGCTGTTTTTT
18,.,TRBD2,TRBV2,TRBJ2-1,CASSKGRTSGSYYNEQFF,TGTGCCAGCAGTAAGGGGCGGACTAGCGGGAGCTACTACAATGAGCAGTTCTTC
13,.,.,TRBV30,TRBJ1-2,CAWSVLVSYGYTF,TGTGCCTGGAGTGTACTAGTCTCTTATGGCTACACCTTC
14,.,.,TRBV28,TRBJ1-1,CASSYLGTTAGAFF,TGTGCCAGCAGTTATTTAGGCACCACCGCGGGAGCTTTCTTT
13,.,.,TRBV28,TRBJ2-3,CASSLSHTDTQYF,TGTGCCAGCAGTTTATCCCACACAGATACGCAGTATTTT
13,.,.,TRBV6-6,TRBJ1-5,CASRQGPNQPQHF,TGTGCCAGCAGACAGGGCCCTAATCAGCCCCAGCATTTT
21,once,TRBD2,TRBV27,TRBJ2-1,CASSLRSPLAGGPLSYNEQFF,TGTGCCAGCAGTTTACGGTCCCCTTTAGCGGGAGGGCCTCTCTCCTACAATGAGCAGTTCTTC
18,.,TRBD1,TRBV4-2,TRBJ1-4,CASSQIPGQGALGEKLFF,TGTGCCAGCAGCCAAATACCGGGACAGGGGGCTTTAGGGGAAAAACTGTTTTTT